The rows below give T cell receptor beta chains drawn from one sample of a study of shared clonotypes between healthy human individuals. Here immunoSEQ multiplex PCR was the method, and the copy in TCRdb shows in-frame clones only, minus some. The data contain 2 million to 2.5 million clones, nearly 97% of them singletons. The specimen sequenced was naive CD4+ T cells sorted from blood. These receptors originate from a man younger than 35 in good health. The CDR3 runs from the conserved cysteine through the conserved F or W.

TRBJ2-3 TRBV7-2 CASAHPRAGPADTQYF
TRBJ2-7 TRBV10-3 CAISETSSTSYEQYF
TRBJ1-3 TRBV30 CAWSWGTSGNTIYF
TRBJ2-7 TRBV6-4 CASSDAGTGPWGEQYF
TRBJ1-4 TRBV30 CAWGDRGREKLFF
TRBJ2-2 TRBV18 CASSPQENTGELFF
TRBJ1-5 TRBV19 CASTTTGVSNQPQHF
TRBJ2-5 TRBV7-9 CASSLEGGSATQYF
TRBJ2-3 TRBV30 CAWSVGQVGDTQYF
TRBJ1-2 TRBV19 CASSIGGGNGYTF
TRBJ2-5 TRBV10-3 CAISGGEETQYF
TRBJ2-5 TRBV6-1 CASSLSSNVAQYF
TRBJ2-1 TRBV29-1 CSVEDSVRTGSEQFF
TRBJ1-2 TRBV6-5 CASSYEGTGGSYGYTF
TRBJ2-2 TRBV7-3 CASSWAGVNTGELFF
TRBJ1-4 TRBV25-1 CASSESQGEREKLFF
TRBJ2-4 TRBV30 CAWSVIGRENIQYF
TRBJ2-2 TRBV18 CASSGPTGTGELFF
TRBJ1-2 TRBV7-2 CASSLGLGPYGYTF
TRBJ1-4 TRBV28 CAILAPPNEKLFF
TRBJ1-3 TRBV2 CASSEGLSGNTIYF
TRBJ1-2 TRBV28 CASSYRVSYGYTF
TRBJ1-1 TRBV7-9 CASSLGAGANTEAFF
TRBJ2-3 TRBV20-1 CSARTTDTQYF
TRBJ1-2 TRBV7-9 CASSTPGQGNGYTF
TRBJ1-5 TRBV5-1 CASSLATDQPQHF
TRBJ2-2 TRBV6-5 CASSYLENTGELFF
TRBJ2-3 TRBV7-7 CASSLGQGTDTQYF
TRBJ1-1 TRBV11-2 CASSFDRLNTEAFF
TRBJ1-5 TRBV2 CASSQEQGANQPQHF
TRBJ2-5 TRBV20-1 CSAAGGETQYF
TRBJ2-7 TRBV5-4 CASSNTGDSYEQYF
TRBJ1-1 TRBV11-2 CASSFTGGRMNTEAFF
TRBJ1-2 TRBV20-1 CSASRVYGYTF
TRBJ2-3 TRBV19 CASSTRSGASGSADTQYF
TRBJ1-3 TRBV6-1 CASSEKVLGTAGNTIYF
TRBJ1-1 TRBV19 CASSRTGTSAEAFF
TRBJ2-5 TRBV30 CAWSTGQGETQYF